The 32 T cell receptor beta chains presented below share a single source sample, sequenced in a study of siplizumab effects on memory and regulatory T cells. Only in-frame clones appear in the TCRdb table, and some are missing; sequencing was by immunoSEQ multiplex PCR. Of 100,000 to 110,000 clones in the sample, about nine tenths were seen once. Material for sequencing was CD4+ T cells sorted from blood. All receptors derive from a human donor in good health.

V is TRBV7-9 and J is TRBJ1-2; TRBD1 might be the D (6 bases). The CDR3 spans 15 residues. Germline V lookup: CDR1 SEHNR, CDR2 FQNEAQ (reference sequence). V lost 3 bases and J lost 5, with 16 bases in between. The CDR3 here is CASSLTNRDIYGYTF. The CDR3 DNA follows: TGTGCCAGCAGCTTGACCAACCGGGACATTTATGGCTACACCTTC. The entire variable domain, with the rest obtained from reference TRBV7-9 and TRBJ1-2, is as follows: DTGVSQNPRHKITKRGQNVTFRCDPISEHNRLYWYRQTLGQGPEFLTYFQNEAQLEKSRLLSDRFSAERPKGSFSTLEIQRTEQGDSAMYLCASSLTNRDIYGYTFGSGTRLTVV.

V usage is TRBV2 and J usage is TRBJ2-7; unclear D gene. Germline CDR1 and CDR2: SNHLY and FYNNEI. V lost 6 bases, J lost 1 base, and 7 bases lay in between. The CDR3 length is 12 residues. CDR3 DNA sequence: TGTGCCAGCAGAGGGATTTCCTACGAGCAGTACTTC. Its protein product is CASRGISYEQYF.

The chain joins TRBV28 to TRBJ2-1; 12 bases agree with TRBD2. Germline CDR1 is MDHEN and CDR2 is SYDVKM. The V gene end was trimmed by 2 bases and the J gene end by 7 bases; junction bases not matched to a gene: 6. The CDR3 sequence is 16 residues long. CDR3 sequence reads: CASSLLAGGLWNEQFF. The CDR3 DNA is TGTGCCAGCAGTTTACTAGCGGGGGGGCTCTGGAATGAGCAGTTCTTC.

The rearrangement links TRBV21-1 to TRBJ2-3. TRBV21-1 is noted as a pseudogene. CDR3 length: 14 residues. The CDR3 spells CASSKGCSTDTQYF. CDR3 coding DNA: TGTGCCAGCAGCAAAGGGTGCTCCACAGATACGCAGTATTTT.

Regarding this clone: Other DNA sequences from this sample encode an identical CDR3 as well. V usage is TRBV6-6 and J usage is TRBJ1-2; possibly TRBD1 for D (5 bases). There are 14 residues in the CDR3. Germline CDR1 and CDR2: MNHNY and SVGAGI (reference sequence). The V and J ends lost 5 bases and 2 bases respectively, with 12 bases between them. CDR3 sequence: CASSPGTANYGYTF. CDR3 sequence (DNA): TGTGCCAGCAGTCCCGGGACGGCCAACTATGGCTACACCTTC.

V usage is TRBV28 and J usage is TRBJ1-2; 9 bases align to TRBD1. The CDR3 consists of 13 residues. Per germline, CDR1 MDHEN and CDR2 SYDVKM. V was clipped by 5 bases and J by 8 bases; unmatched bases: 6. Here the CDR3 reads CASSPSTGGGYTF. The CDR3, as DNA: TGTGCCAGCAGTCCCTCGACAGGGGGAGGCTACACCTTC.

The rearrangement uses TRBV7-8 and TRBJ2-7; 12 nucleotides match TRBD1. Per germline, CDR1 SGHVS and CDR2 FQNEAQ. This CDR3 contains 15 residues. The J segment lost 4 bases and the V segment lost 4 bases, leaving 5 bases of the junction unmatched. CDR3 protein: CASSSPGQGAYEQYF. DNA of the CDR3: TGTGCCAGCAGCTCGCCGGGACAGGGGGCTTACGAGCAGTACTTC.

The V call is TRBV30, the J call TRBJ1-5; D is perhaps TRBD1 (6 bases). In germline, CDR1 is GTSNPN, CDR2 SVGIG (reference sequence). This CDR3 region has 15 residues. The V end lost 2 bases, the J end lost 4 bases, and 15 bases lay between the germline ends. The DNA of the CDR3 is TGTGCCTGGAGTCGTGAGGACAGCCAAAATCAGCCCCAGCATTTT. Amino acids: CAWSREDSQNQPQHF. Together with reference TRBV30 and TRBJ1-5, the CDR3 gives the full variable domain: SQTIHQWPATLVQPVGSPLSLECTVEGTSNPNLYWYRQAAGRGLQLLFYSVGIGQISSEVPQNLSASRPQDRQFILSSKKLLLSDSGFYLCAWSREDSQNQPQHFGDGTRLSIL.

V and J are TRBV27 and TRBJ2-7; 7 bases are shared with TRBD1. The CDR3 covers 13 residues. V lost 7 bases, J lost 4 bases, and 7 bases stayed unmatched. Germline assignment: CDR1 MNHEY and CDR2 SMNVEV (reference sequence). Written as DNA, the CDR3 is TGTGCCAGCACCGGGACAGCGTCGTACGAGCAGTACTTC. Translation: CASTGTASYEQYF.

This clone has only one observation. The chain carries TRBV9 and TRBJ1-2; tentative D call: TRBD1 (5 bases). CDR1 is SGDLS and CDR2 is YYNGEE in the germline V gene. The CDR3 sequence is 17 residues long. Deletions cut 0 bases from V and 5 bases from J, with 20 bases between. The CDR3 spells CASSVVEGTKSPYGYTF. Here the CDR3 DNA reads TGTGCCAGCAGCGTAGTCGAGGGGACCAAATCCCCTTATGGCTACACCTTC. The variable domain in full, with the rest retrieved from reference TRBV9 and TRBJ1-2, is DSGVTQTPKHLITATGQRVTLRCSPRSGDLSVYWYQQSLDQGLQFLIQYYNGEERAKGNILERFSAQQFPDLHSELNLSSLELGDSALYFCASSVVEGTKSPYGYTFGSGTRLTVV.

J is TRBJ1-1 and V is TRBV12-5, with 8 positions matching TRBD1. Germline CDR1 is LGHNT and CDR2 is FRNRAP. The ends lost 2 bases at V and 1 base at J; junction bases unmatched: 6. The CDR3 is 16 amino acids. CDR3 loop: CASGLTIGQGNTEAFF. CDR3 bases: TGTGCTAGTGGTTTGACGATCGGACAGGGGAACACTGAAGCTTTCTTT.

The chain joins TRBV5-6 to TRBJ2-3; 9 nucleotides match TRBD1. Per the germline V gene, CDR1 is SGHDT and CDR2 is YYEEEE. The ends lost 5 bases at V and 1 base at J; junction bases unmatched: 8. This CDR3 has 16 residues. The CDR3 is CASRKTGGAGTDTQYF. In nucleotides, the CDR3 is TGTGCCAGCAGGAAAACAGGGGGCGCTGGCACAGATACGCAGTATTTT.

CDR3 amino acids: CASSEGGLGNQPQHF. CDR3 DNA sequence: TGTGCCAGCAGTGAAGGGGGCTTGGGCAATCAGCCCCAGCATTTT. The gene calls are TRBV2 and TRBJ1-5, with D perhaps matching TRBD1 (5 bases). The CDR3 has 15 residues. V lost 1 base, J lost 2 bases, and 9 bases lay in between. Germline V lookup: CDR1 SNHLY, CDR2 FYNNEI.

J is TRBJ2-5 and V is TRBV18; D might be TRBD1 or TRBD2, each matching 5 bases. V was trimmed by 2 bases and J by 6 bases, leaving 16 bases between them. This CDR3 region has 15 residues. From germline, CDR1 is KGHSH and CDR2 LQKENI. The CDR3 DNA follows: TGTGCCAGCTCACCAGGGGCGCAGGGAGAGAAGACCCAGTACTTC. Translation: CASSPGAQGEKTQYF.

V gene TRBV4-1 combines with J gene TRBJ2-7; 9 nucleotides line up with TRBD1. V gave up 3 bases and J gave up 7 bases; unmatched junction bases: 10. Per the germline V gene, CDR1 is MGHRA and CDR2 is YSYEKL. The CDR3 loop spans 15 amino acids. CDR3 sequence: CASSHTGTGSGEQYF. In nucleotides, the CDR3 is TGCGCCAGCAGCCACACAGGGACAGGGTCTGGGGAGCAGTACTTC.

This clone was recorded a few times. V is TRBV11-1 and J is TRBJ1-6; maybe TRBD1 (6 bases). The CDR3 has 15 amino acids. The germline V and J ends were trimmed by 5 bases and 7 bases, with 15 bases remaining between them. Germline CDR1 reads SGHAT; CDR2 reads FQDESV (reference sequence). CDR3 bases: TGTGCCAGCAGCCTCACGACAGGACTCAATTCACCCCTCCACTTT. Protein product: CASSLTTGLNSPLHF.

The rearrangement uses TRBV7-2 and TRBJ1-5; D is unclear. The CDR3 spans 16 residues. Trimming removed 2 bases from V and 0 bases from J, with 11 bases in between. Germline V gene data show CDR1 as SGHTA and CDR2 as FQGNSA. The DNA for the CDR3 is TGTGCCAGCAGCTTAAGTTGGAGCTTTAGCAATCAGCCCCAGCATTTT. Amino acids: CASSLSWSFSNQPQHF.

This chain uses TRBV6-5 with TRBJ1-1, with D perhaps TRBD1 (6 bases). V lost 0 bases and J 6 bases, leaving 11 bases between the germline ends. Germline CDR1 reads MNHEY; CDR2 reads SVGAGI. The CDR3 length is 14 residues. This CDR3 reads CASSYSTGRAEAFF. The CDR3 DNA reads as TGTGCCAGCAGTTACTCCACAGGGCGGGCTGAAGCTTTCTTT.

The chain combines TRBV19 with TRBJ2-7, with D possibly being TRBD1 (6 bases). The CDR3 contains 12 residues. Trimming shortened V by 5 bases and J by 5 bases, and 10 bases separated the two germline ends. Germline loops: CDR1 LNHDA, CDR2 SQIVND (reference sequence). CDR3 DNA sequence: TGTGCCAGTAGTTACAGGGACCACGAGCAGTACTTC. This codes for CASSYRDHEQYF.

The chain carries TRBV6-1 and TRBJ2-7; 7 bases are shared with TRBD1. The germline V gene has CDR1 MNHNS and CDR2 SASEGT. V lost 1 base and J lost 1; bases outside the gene matches: 10. The CDR3 runs to 17 residues. CDR3 region: CASSEGRTGRGSYEQYF. CDR3 nucleotides: TGTGCCAGCAGTGAAGGAAGGACAGGCCGGGGTTCCTACGAGCAGTACTTC.

The rearrangement links TRBV4-3 to TRBJ2-3; no reliable D call. In germline, CDR1 is LGHNA, CDR2 YSLEER. V was trimmed by 1 base and J by 0 bases, leaving 8 bases between them. The CDR3 length is 15 residues. CDR3 nucleotides: TGCGCCAGCAGCCAAGGGGTCGCTAGCACAGATACGCAGTATTTT. Translation: CASSQGVASTDTQYF.

J is TRBJ2-7 and V is TRBV5-1; D is uncertain. Germline loops: CDR1 SGHRS, CDR2 YFSETQ. This CDR3 is 15 amino acids long. Trimming took off 3 bases at V and 2 bases at J, with 15 bases between the two ends. In DNA, the CDR3 is TGCGCCAGCAGCTCCCCCTATGGTCCTCCCTACGAGCAGTACTTC. It is translated as CASSSPYGPPYEQYF.

The CDR3 DNA follows: TGTGCCAGCAGCTTGGCGCAGGTCACTGAAGCTTTCTTT. This translates into CASSLAQVTEAFF. The chain couples TRBV7-9 to TRBJ1-1; D unresolved. The ends were cut back, 3 bases at V and 4 bases at J, with 9 bases in the middle. The CDR3 is made up of 13 amino acids. From germline, CDR1 is SEHNR and CDR2 FQNEAQ (reference sequence).

The chain has TRBV5-1 and TRBJ2-2; D ambiguous. CDR3 length: 15 amino acids. Trimming shortened V by 0 bases and J by 6 bases, and 12 bases separated the two germline ends. From germline, CDR1 is SGHRS and CDR2 YFSETQ. CDR3 DNA sequence: TGCGCCAGCAGCTTGGTAGGCGGTGGGCCCGGGGAGCTGTTTTTT. It specifies CASSLVGGGPGELFF.

The V gene is TRBV18, the J gene TRBJ2-7; no clear D gene. V was clipped by 2 bases and J by 3 bases, with 8 bases between them. Germline CDR1 KGHSH, CDR2 LQKENI. This CDR3 region has 13 residues. The CDR3 DNA reads as TGTGCCAGCTCACCAGAGAAAGGCTACGAGCAGTACTTC. Residues: CASSPEKGYEQYF.

In this sample, this clone turned up a few times. The chain employs TRBV6-4 and TRBJ1-5; a weak D match, TRBD1 (5 bases). V was pared by 2 bases and J by 3 bases, with 5 bases between. Germline loops: CDR1 MRHNA, CDR2 SNTAGT. The CDR3 loop spans 13 amino acids. CDR3 in DNA: TGTGCCAGCAGTGACGGGACCAATCAGCCCCAGCATTTT. It encodes CASSDGTNQPQHF.

This sequence joins TRBV18 and TRBJ1-1; perhaps TRBD1 as D (6 bases). Between the trimmed V and J ends, which lost 2 bases and 0 bases, there was a span of 13 bases. CDR1 and CDR2 (germline): KGHSH, LQKENI. The CDR3 consists of 16 residues. DNA for the CDR3: TGTGCCAGCTCACCAAACCGGGACAACATGAACACTGAAGCTTTCTTT. This gives the protein CASSPNRDNMNTEAFF.

This chain joins TRBV5-1 and TRBJ2-7, with 11 bases identical to TRBD2. In germline, CDR1 is SGHRS, CDR2 YFSETQ. The CDR3 consists of 15 residues. The V and J ends lost 2 bases and 2 bases, in that order; junction bases with no gene match: 3. The CDR3 DNA is TGCGCCAGCAGCTTCACTAGCGGGGGAACCTACGAGCAGTACTTC. This sequence encodes CASSFTSGGTYEQYF.

The V and J genes are TRBV28 and TRBJ2-6, with 7 bases identical to TRBD1. V lost 3 bases, J lost 2 bases, and 13 bases stayed unmatched. The CDR3 has 19 residues. Germline V CDR1 and CDR2: MDHEN, SYDVKM. The DNA for the CDR3 is TGTGCCAGCAGTTTGTGGTTCCGGGGACAGAAAGCTGGGGCCAACGTCCTGACTTTC. Amino acid sequence: CASSLWFRGQKAGANVLTF.

The sample holds one count of this clone. The CDR3: CASSQVFGIPEQYF. CDR3 sequence (DNA): TGCGCCAGCAGCCAAGTTTTCGGGATTCCCGAGCAGTACTTC. The J gene is TRBJ2-7, the V gene TRBV4-1; D may be TRBD2 (5 bases). This CDR3 has 14 residues. V shed 1 base and J shed 6 bases, with 13 bases lying between them. Per germline, CDR1 MGHRA and CDR2 YSYEKL.

In DNA form, the CDR3 reads TGTGCCAGTAGTCCCTTTGGGGTAGCGGTGAGCACAGATACGCAGTATTTT. This sequence encodes CASSPFGVAVSTDTQYF. The chain has TRBV19 and TRBJ2-3, with D possibly being TRBD2 (6 bases). The CDR3 runs to 17 residues. Trimming cost V 5 bases and J 0 bases, with 18 bases left between them. The germline CDR1 and CDR2 sequences are LNHDA and SQIVND (reference sequence).

The V and J genes are TRBV6-1 and TRBJ2-5, with D unclear. The CDR3 is made up of 12 amino acids. V was cut by 6 bases and J by 3 bases, with 8 bases left in between. The germline V gene encodes CDR1 MNHNS and CDR2 SASEGT. DNA for the CDR3: TGTGCCAGCAGCGCACATGAAGAGACCCAGTACTTC. It specifies CASSAHEETQYF.